This T cell receptor beta chain was identified in a study of cytomegalovirus exposure and HLA in healthy donors. A word on this clone: Its cognate antigen is unknown. At one of its ends the junction is not consistent with the germline gene, which may arise from a read error.

Findings and limits, study-wide: The study had only CMV serostatus as immune exposure information. For TCR beta chains, V- and J-gene trimming was later linked to a missense DCLRE1C variant.

Germline loops: CDR1 GTSNPN, CDR2 SVGIG (reference sequence). The CDR3 extends over 13 amino acids. Primers included in the PCR were 60 Vbeta and 13 Jbeta primers. Sequencing was performed with immunoSEQ multiplex PCR; in TCRdb, only in-frame clones are kept and a portion is missing. The sample contains tens of thousands of clones, about 80% of which appear only once. This chain uses TRBV30 with TRBJ1-1; D not certain. Specimen: PBMCs. This TCR derives from a man aged 45-65 years in good health and CMV-seropositive. Written as DNA, the CDR3 is TGTGACTGGAGTGTAAAGGGAGCGGGTGAAGCTTTATTT. Its protein product is CDWSVKGAGEALF.